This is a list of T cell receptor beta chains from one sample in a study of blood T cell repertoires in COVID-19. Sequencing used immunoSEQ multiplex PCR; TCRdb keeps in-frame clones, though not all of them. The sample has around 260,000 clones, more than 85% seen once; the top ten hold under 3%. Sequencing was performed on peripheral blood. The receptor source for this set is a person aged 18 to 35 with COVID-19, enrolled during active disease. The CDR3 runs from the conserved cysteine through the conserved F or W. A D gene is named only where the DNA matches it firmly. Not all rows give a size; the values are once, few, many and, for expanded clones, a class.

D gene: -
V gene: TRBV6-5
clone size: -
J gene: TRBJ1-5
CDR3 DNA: TGTGCCAGCAGTTACCAGCGTAATCAGCCCCAGCATTTT
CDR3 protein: CASSYQRNQPQHF

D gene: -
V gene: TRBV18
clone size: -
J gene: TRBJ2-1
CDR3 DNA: TGTGCCAGCTCACCCGCGGACAATGAGCAGTTCTTC
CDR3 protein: CASSPADNEQFF

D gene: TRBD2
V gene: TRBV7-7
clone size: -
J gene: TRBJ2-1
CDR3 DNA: TGTGCTAGCAGCTTCTCGCGGGAGGGCCATGAGCAGTTCTTC
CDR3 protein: CASSFSREGHEQFF

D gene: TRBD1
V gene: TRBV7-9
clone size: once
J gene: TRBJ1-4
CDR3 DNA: TGTGCCAGCAGCACGGGGACAGGGAATGAAAAACTGTTTTTT
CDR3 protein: CASSTGTGNEKLFF

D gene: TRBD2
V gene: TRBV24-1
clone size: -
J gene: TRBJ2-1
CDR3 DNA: TGTGCCACCAGTGGCAATGGGCAAGCGGGAGGCCCTCTCTCCTACAATGAGCAGTTCTTC
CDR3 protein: CATSGNGQAGGPLSYNEQFF

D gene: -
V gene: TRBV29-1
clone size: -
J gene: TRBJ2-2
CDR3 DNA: TGCAGCGTTGGGAACAGGGATGGCACCGGGGAGCTGTTTTTT
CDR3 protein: CSVGNRDGTGELFF

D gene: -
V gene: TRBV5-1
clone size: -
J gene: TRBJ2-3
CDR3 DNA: TGCGCCAGCAGCGTAGCTAGCGTAGATACGCAGTATTTT
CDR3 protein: CASSVASVDTQYF

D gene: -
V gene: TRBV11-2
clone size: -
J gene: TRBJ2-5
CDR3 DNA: TGTGCCAGCAGCTTAGCAAAGCCCTTCCAAGAGACCCAGTACTTC
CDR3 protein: CASSLAKPFQETQYF

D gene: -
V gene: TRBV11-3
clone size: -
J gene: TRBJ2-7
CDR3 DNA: TGTGCCAGCAGCCGGGGGTACTCCTACGAGCAGTACTTC
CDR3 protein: CASSRGYSYEQYF

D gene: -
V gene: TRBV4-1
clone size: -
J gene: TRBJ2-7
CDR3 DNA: TGCGCCAGCAGCCAAGTTGGGACACCCTCCTACGAGCAGTACTTC
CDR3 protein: CASSQVGTPSYEQYF

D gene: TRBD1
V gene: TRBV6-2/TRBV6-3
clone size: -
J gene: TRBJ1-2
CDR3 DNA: TGTGCCAGCAGTTTCTCAGGGGGCCCCCTGGACTATGGCTACACCTTC
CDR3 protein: CASSFSGGPLDYGYTF

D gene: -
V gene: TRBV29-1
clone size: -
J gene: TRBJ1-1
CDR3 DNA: TGCAGCGTTGAAACCCTGGGGAGAAACACTGAAGCTTTCTTT
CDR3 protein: CSVETLGRNTEAFF

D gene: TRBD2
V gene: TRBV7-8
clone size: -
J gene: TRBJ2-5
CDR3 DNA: TGTGCCAGCAGCTTAACGAGCGGGAGAGGAGAGACCCAGTACTTC
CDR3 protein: CASSLTSGRGETQYF

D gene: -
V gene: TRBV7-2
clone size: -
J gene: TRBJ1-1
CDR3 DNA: TGTGCCAGCAGCTTAGATCGAGACAGCCCTATTGAGACTGAAGCTTTCTTT
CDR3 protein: CASSLDRDSPIETEAFF

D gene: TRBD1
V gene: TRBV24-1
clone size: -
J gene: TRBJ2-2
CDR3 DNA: TGTGCCACCAGTGAAGGGACAGGGTATACCGGGGAGCTGTTTTTT
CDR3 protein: CATSEGTGYTGELFF

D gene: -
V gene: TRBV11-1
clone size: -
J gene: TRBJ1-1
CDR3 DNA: TGTGCCAGCAGCTTAGTAGGGGTCAACACTGAAGCTTTCTTT
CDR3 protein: CASSLVGVNTEAFF

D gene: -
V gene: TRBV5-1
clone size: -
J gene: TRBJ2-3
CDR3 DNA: TGCGCCAGTACTGGGGGGACCACAGATACGCAGTATTTT
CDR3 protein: CASTGGTTDTQYF

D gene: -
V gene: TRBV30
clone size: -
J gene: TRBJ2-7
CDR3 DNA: TGTGCCTGGAGTGTACAGGGATACGAGCAGTACTTC
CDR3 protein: CAWSVQGYEQYF

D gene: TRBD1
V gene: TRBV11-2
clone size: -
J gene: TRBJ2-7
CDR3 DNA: TGTGCCAGCAGCTGGGGGGGACAGGGACTTCTTAACGAGCAGTACTTC
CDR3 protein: CASSWGGQGLLNEQYF

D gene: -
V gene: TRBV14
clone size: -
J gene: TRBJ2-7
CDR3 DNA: TGTGCCAGCAATAATCGGGGGATTTTCTACGAGCAGTACTTC
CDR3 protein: CASNNRGIFYEQYF